The table lists the clone carrying this TCR beta chain with many counts. This entry is derived from a study of early T cells in non-severe SARS-CoV-2 infection. The CDR3 loop spans 16 amino acids. The V gene end was trimmed by 5 bases and the J gene end by 1 base; junction bases not matched to a gene: 5. Germline V gene lookup returns CDR1 MNHEY and CDR2 SVGAGI. TCRdb called the 5' RACE reads again in MiXCR, with one record for every CDR3 protein. The repertoire includes roughly 49,000 distinct CDR3 sequences, about 4.2% of them detected once, and around 6% sits in the top ten. This TCR derives from an adult who was a healthcare worker with PCR-confirmed SARS-CoV-2 infection or an uninfected control (not recorded which). The chain joins TRBV6-5 to TRBJ2-1; 10 positions agree with TRBD2. The material sequenced was whole blood. CDR3 residues: CASSPIAGGSYNEQFF. The CDR3 bases are TGTGCCAGCAGTCCGATAGCGGGAGGATCCTACAATGAGCAGTTCTTC.